This passage covers 29 T cell receptor beta chains from one sample sequenced in a study of blood T cells in healthy people across ages. Alongside a J-beta primer mix, a sample-barcoded 5' primer served in a second PCR lasting roughly 6 to 11 cycles. TCRdb fed the 5' RACE reads into MiXCR, producing one record per CDR3 protein. The sample has around 800,000 distinct CDR3 sequences, more than 35% seen once. Source material: blood. All receptors come from an elderly man in good health.

This clonotype was picked up a small number of times. The rearrangement joins TRBV20-1 to TRBJ1-5; the D is unclear. The ends were cut back, 5 bases at V and 0 bases at J, with 14 bases in the middle. Germline V gives CDR1 DFQATT, CDR2 SNEGSKA (reference sequence). This CDR3 spans 15 amino acids. The DNA of the CDR3 is TGCAGTGCTTTCCGCCAAAGTGTTAGCAATCAGCCCCAGCATTTT. This codes for CSAFRQSVSNQPQHF.

As to this clonotype: Compared with germline, one end of the junction differs, possibly owing to a read error. V gene TRBV20-1 combines with J gene TRBJ2-5; TRBD2 matches 9 bases. The CDR3 is made up of 16 amino acids. Per germline, CDR1 DFQATT and CDR2 SNEGSKA (reference sequence). In DNA form, the CDR3 reads TGCAGTGCTAGACCCATTCGGACTAGCGACCAAGAGACCCGGTACTTC. Protein sequence: CSARPIRTSDQETRYF.

This chain links TRBV4-2 with TRBJ1-2, with 8 bases matching TRBD1. With 3 bases clipped from V and 0 bases from J, the junction kept 6 bases outside the gene matches. This CDR3 has 16 residues. CDR1 is LGHNA and CDR2 is YNFKEQ in the germline V gene. The chain's CDR3 is CASSQNTGGANYGYTF. For the CDR3, the DNA is TGTGCCAGCAGCCAGAACACAGGGGGTGCTAACTATGGCTACACCTTC.

The V and J genes are TRBV20-1 and TRBJ1-2; the D gene is possibly TRBD1 (6 bases). Trimming removed 0 bases at V and 3 bases at J, with 14 bases between. Germline CDR1 and CDR2: DFQATT and SNEGSKA (reference sequence). The CDR3 runs to 15 residues. This chain's CDR3 is CSARDLGGFDYGYTF. CDR3 coding DNA: TGCAGTGCTAGAGATCTTGGGGGCTTCGACTATGGCTACACCTTC.

A note on this clonotype: A much larger clone differs from this one at a single base, so this may be a read error. The chain uses TRBV7-9 and TRBJ2-5; 9 bases fit TRBD2. Germline V gene lookup returns CDR1 SEHNR and CDR2 FQNEAQ (reference sequence). This CDR3 is 13 amino acids long. The CDR3 DNA reads TGTGCCAGCAGCGGGACTAGCCAAGAGGCCCAGTACTTC. As protein: CASSGTSQEAQYF.

The chain uses TRBV30 and TRBJ2-3; unclear D gene. This CDR3 has 13 amino acids. The V gene's germline CDR1 is GTSNPN and CDR2 SVGIG (reference sequence). V lost 3 bases, J lost 0 bases, and 7 bases lay in between. The CDR3 reads CAWRQYSTDTQYF. The CDR3, as DNA: TGTGCCTGGAGGCAGTATAGCACAGATACGCAGTATTTT.

In this sample, this clonotype turned up a few times. The V call is TRBV7-8, the J call TRBJ2-1; 10 nucleotides agree with TRBD2. The junction had 13 bases not matched to a gene; V was cut back by 5 bases and J by 0 bases. CDR1 and CDR2 (germline): SGHVS, FQNEAQ. The CDR3 is made up of 19 amino acids. CDR3 residues: CASSDNLAGEGFSYNEQFF. CDR3 bases: TGTGCCAGCAGCGATAATCTAGCGGGAGAGGGTTTCTCCTACAATGAGCAGTTCTTC.

The chain joins TRBV6-2 or TRBV6-3 to TRBJ2-6; D is possibly TRBD2 (5 bases). This CDR3 has 14 amino acids. CDR1 is MNHEY, CDR2 SVGEGT, per germline. V was clipped by 8 bases and J by 0 bases, with 8 bases between them. The DNA for the CDR3 is TGTGCCAGCCAGGAGGACTCTGGGGCCAACGTCCTGACTTTC. This codes for CASQEDSGANVLTF.

CDR3 nucleotide sequence: TGTGCCAGCAGCGCCTCGACCGCGGGCACCCAGTACTTC. It translates to CASSASTAGTQYF. V is TRBV11-3 and J is TRBJ2-5, with D maybe TRBD2 (5 bases). V lost 5 bases to trimming and J lost 8 bases, with 15 bases between them. CDR3 size: 13 residues. Germline loops: CDR1 SGHNT, CDR2 YENEEA.

On this clonotype itself: An end of the junction differs from the germline gene, which may be a read error. The chain is built from TRBV28 and TRBJ2-1; TRBD2 is a possible D gene (6 bases). The CDR3 runs to 15 residues. Looked up from germline, CDR1 is MDHEN and CDR2 is SYDVKM. CDR3 residues: CASSIGGFPYDEQFF. The CDR3 DNA follows: TGTGCCAGCAGCATTGGGGGGTTCCCCTACGATGAGCAGTTCTTC. Full variable domain (outside the CDR3, taken from reference TRBV28 and TRBJ2-1): DVKVTQSSRYLVKRTGEKVFLECVQDMDHENMFWYRQDPGLGLRLIYFSYDVKMKEKGDIPEGYSVSREKKERFSLILESASTNQTSMYLCASSIGGFPYDEQFFGPGTRLTVL.

This clonotype came up a few times. V usage is TRBV28 and J usage is TRBJ2-3; D possibly corresponds to TRBD2 (5 bases). V was shortened by 6 bases and J by 2 bases, with 15 bases between the two germline ends. This CDR3 spans 15 amino acids. Germline-derived CDR1 and CDR2 are MDHEN and SYDVKM. CDR3 region: CASSPQRIVTDTQYF. CDR3 DNA: TGTGCCAGCAGCCCCCAGCGGATTGTCACAGATACGCAGTATTTT.

Only a few counts were recorded for this clonotype. The chain employs TRBV27 and TRBJ2-7; TRBD2 matches at 9 bases. V gave up 5 bases and J gave up 7 bases; unmatched junction bases: 12. Per germline, CDR1 MNHEY and CDR2 SMNVEV (reference sequence). The CDR3 runs 15 residues. CDR3 coding DNA: TGTGCCAGCAGTCCCGGGACTAGCTTGGGCAATGAGCAGTACTTC. It translates to CASSPGTSLGNEQYF.

CDR3 in DNA: TGTGCCAGCAGCCCTGTGGGCGGGTTTGGTGAAAAACTGTTTTTT. Protein: CASSPVGGFGEKLFF. The chain has TRBV7-6 and TRBJ1-4; no clear D. V lost 5 bases to trimming and J lost 7 bases, with 17 bases between them. The CDR3 totals 15 residues. Germline CDR1 reads SGHVS; CDR2 reads FNYEAQ.

This clonotype has a handful of counts. The chain carries TRBV11-2 and TRBJ2-5; D gene ambiguous. The V and J ends lost 4 bases and 5 bases respectively, with 14 bases between them. Per the germline V gene, CDR1 is SGHAT and CDR2 is FQNNGV. There are 14 residues in the CDR3. The CDR3 loop reads CASSSKAAGETQYF. In DNA, the CDR3 is TGTGCCAGCAGCTCCAAAGCCGCCGGGGAGACCCAGTACTTC. Full variable domain (remainder filled in from reference TRBV11-2 and TRBJ2-5): EAGVAQSPRYKIIEKRQSVAFWCNPISGHATLYWYQQILGQGPKLLIQFQNNGVVDDSQLPKDRFSAERLKGVDSTLKIQPAKLEDSAVYLCASSSKAAGETQYFGPGTRLLVL.

This chain links TRBV27 with TRBJ1-4; D perhaps matches TRBD1 (5 bases). This CDR3 has 15 residues. Looked up from germline, CDR1 is MNHEY and CDR2 is SMNVEV (reference sequence). V lost 0 bases to trimming and J lost 12 bases, with 17 bases between them. CDR3 residues: CASSLSRTVVGELFF. CDR3 in DNA: TGTGCCAGCAGTTTATCACGGACGGTCGTGGGGGAACTGTTTTTT.

The V and J genes are TRBV20-1 and TRBJ2-1, with a weak D call TRBD2 (6 bases). Trimming took off 6 bases at V and 0 bases at J, with 15 bases between the two ends. This CDR3 is 15 amino acids long. Germline V gene sequence: CDR1 DFQATT, CDR2 SNEGSKA (reference sequence). The CDR3 sequence: CSATTSKSSYNEQFF. The CDR3 bases are TGCAGTGCAACCACTAGCAAGAGCTCCTACAATGAGCAGTTCTTC.

The V gene is TRBV9, the J gene TRBJ1-1; no reliable D call. Germline CDR1 is SGDLS and CDR2 is YYNGEE. The V gene lost 4 bases and the J gene lost 1 base, with 11 bases spanning the gap. The CDR3 contains 14 residues. CDR3 nucleotide sequence: TGTGCCAGCAGCCTATCCTACGGGAACACTGAAGCTTTCTTT. Translation: CASSLSYGNTEAFF.

As to this clonotype: This clone may be a read error of a much larger clone one base away. The rearrangement uses TRBV7-2 and TRBJ2-5; possible D gene TRBD2, 6 bases. Germline values: CDR1 SGHTA, CDR2 FQGNSA. With 3 bases removed from V and 7 bases from J, the gap between germline ends came to 9 bases. This CDR3 contains 12 residues. CDR3 bases: TGTGCCAGCAGCTTCTCAGCGGGGACCCAGTACTTC. Protein sequence: CASSFSAGTQYF.

This clonotype has a handful of counts. This chain links TRBV20-1 with TRBJ2-1, with D tentatively TRBD2 (5 bases). The CDR3 extends over 11 amino acids. The germline V gene has CDR1 DFQATT and CDR2 SNEGSKA (reference sequence). The V gene lost 6 bases and the J gene lost 8 bases, with 11 bases spanning the gap. DNA for the CDR3: TGCAGTGCAGAGGGATTGGATGAGCAGTTCTTC. It is translated as CSAEGLDEQFF.

The genes are TRBV30 and TRBJ2-1; perhaps TRBD2 as D (5 bases). Germline CDR1 GTSNPN, CDR2 SVGIG (reference sequence). The CDR3 consists of 14 residues. V was clipped by 0 bases and J by 7 bases, with 13 bases between them. CDR3 sequence reads: CAWSVDQPGNEQFF. CDR3 sequence (DNA): TGTGCCTGGAGTGTGGACCAACCGGGGAATGAGCAGTTCTTC.

This clonotype has more than one count but fewer than ten. V gene TRBV5-1 combines with J gene TRBJ1-1; D is perhaps TRBD1 (5 bases). Germline V lookup: CDR1 SGHRS, CDR2 YFSETQ. The CDR3 is made up of 19 amino acids. Trimming pared 0 bases from V and 1 base from J, leaving 22 bases between. CDR3 DNA: TGCGCCAGCAGCTTGGCCAGTAGTTACCGGGGACCCAAGAACACTGAAGCTTTCTTT. This sequence encodes CASSLASSYRGPKNTEAFF.

This clonotype was recorded a few times. The CDR3 DNA reads as TGTGCCAGCAGCCCGGGACTAGCGGTAAAGACCCAGTACTTC. Its translation is CASSPGLAVKTQYF. The chain recombines TRBV6-6 with TRBJ2-5; 11 nucleotides align to TRBD2. Germline loops: CDR1 MNHNY, CDR2 SVGAGI (reference sequence). This CDR3 is built from 14 residues. V dropped 6 bases and J dropped 6; count of bases not matched to a gene: 6.

To note about this clonotype: With a much larger clone just one base away, this may be a read error. V gene TRBV20-1 combines with J gene TRBJ2-1; 10 nucleotides align to TRBD2. Germline lookup yields CDR1 DFQATT and CDR2 SNEGSKA (reference sequence). This CDR3 comprises 15 residues. CDR3 nucleotide sequence: TGCGGTGCTAGACTACTAGCGGGACGACACAATGAGCAGTTCTTC. As protein: CGARLLAGRHNEQFF.

This rearrangement joins TRBV29-1 to TRBJ1-2, with D perhaps TRBD1 (5 bases). CDR1 SQVTM and CDR2 ANQGSEA come from the germline V gene. The CDR3 has 11 amino acids. V was cut by 7 bases and J by 6 bases, with 12 bases left in between. CDR3 DNA: TGCAGCGATCGGGGAGGGGATGGCTACACCTTC. Translated, it gives CSDRGGDGYTF.

This sequence joins TRBV5-1 and TRBJ2-7; 12 bases agree with TRBD2. CDR3 length: 16 residues. The V segment lost 1 base and the J segment 7 bases; nucleotides outside the gene matches: 9. CDR1 and CDR2 from the germline V gene are SGHRS and YFSETQ. CDR3 region: CASSLPTSGRKYEQYF. In DNA form, the CDR3 reads TGCGCCAGCAGCTTGCCCACTAGCGGGAGGAAATATGAGCAGTACTTC. The full variable domain, with the rest looked up from reference TRBV5-1 and TRBJ2-7, is KAGVTQTPRYLIKTRGQQVTLSCSPISGHRSVSWYQQTPGQGLQFLFEYFSETQRNKGNFPGRFSGRQFSNSRSEMNVSTLELGDSALYLCASSLPTSGRKYEQYFGPGTRLTVT.

The chain couples TRBV28 to TRBJ2-3, with no clear D. Trimming stripped 0 bases from V and 0 bases from J, with 7 bases between. Germline CDR1 MDHEN, CDR2 SYDVKM. The CDR3 has 15 amino acids. The CDR3 here is CASSLWTLSTDTQYF. CDR3 nucleotides: TGTGCCAGCAGTTTATGGACCTTGAGCACAGATACGCAGTATTTT. The whole variable domain, remainder taken from reference TRBV28 and TRBJ2-3, is DVKVTQSSRYLVKRTGEKVFLECVQDMDHENMFWYRQDPGLGLRLIYFSYDVKMKEKGDIPEGYSVSREKKERFSLILESASTNQTSMYLCASSLWTLSTDTQYFGPGTRLTVL.

The J gene is TRBJ1-2, the V gene TRBV5-5, with a weak D call TRBD1 (5 bases). The CDR3 is 16 amino acids. V was cut by 0 bases and J by 4 bases, with 16 bases left in between. Germline V CDR1 and CDR2: SGHKS, YYEKEE (reference sequence). The CDR3 loop reads CASSLAGQGNIYGYTF. CDR3 nucleotides: TGTGCCAGCAGCTTGGCCGGGCAGGGAAACATCTATGGCTACACCTTC.

Many counts were recorded for this clonotype. V and J are TRBV2 and TRBJ2-2, with D possibly matching TRBD2 (5 bases). The CDR3 has 14 amino acids. Germline loops: CDR1 SNHLY, CDR2 FYNNEI. Trimming shortened V by 5 bases and J by 7 bases, and 14 bases separated the two germline ends. The CDR3 loop reads CASSIDFGDGELFF. In DNA form, the CDR3 reads TGTGCCAGCAGTATAGATTTCGGGGACGGGGAGCTGTTTTTT. Full variable domain (remainder filled in from reference TRBV2 and TRBJ2-2): EPEVTQTPSHQVTQMGQEVILRCVPISNHLYFYWYRQILGQKVEFLVSFYNNEISEKSEIFDDQFSVERPDGSNFTLKIRSTKLEDSAMYFCASSIDFGDGELFFGEGSRLTVL.

This clonotype turned up a few times. This chain uses TRBV4-2 with TRBJ1-4; 7 positions agree with TRBD1. CDR1 is LGHNA, CDR2 YNFKEQ, per germline. The J segment lost 2 bases and the V segment lost 4 bases, leaving 10 bases of the junction unmatched. CDR3 length: 17 amino acids. CDR3 sequence reads: CASSPQEGAGTNEKLFF. CDR3 DNA: TGTGCCAGCAGCCCCCAGGAGGGGGCTGGGACTAATGAAAAACTGTTTTTT.